The 2 T cell receptor beta chains given below trace back to one sample, sequenced in a study of T cells in Graves' hyperthyroidism and ophthalmopathy. Using RNA transcripts as the source, TCR beta CDR3 regions were amplified. When the TCR CDR3 underwent first-round RT-PCR, the HTBI primer set was used. MiXCR, run by TCRdb on the multiplex PCR reads, gives a single entry per CDR3 protein. In the table there are 550,000 to 700,000 distinct CDR3 sequences, 14% to 15% of which are singletons. Sequenced sample: blood. The receptors were sampled from a woman aged 40 to 50 with Graves' ophthalmopathy.

This clonotype showed up many times. The rearrangement links TRBV2 to TRBJ1-2; D gene ambiguous. Germline V CDR1 and CDR2: SNHLY, FYNNEI. Trimming shortened V by 3 bases and J by 4 bases, and 6 bases separated the two germline ends. There are 12 residues in the CDR3. As DNA, the CDR3 is TGTGCCAGCAGTGAGTTAAGCTATGGCTACACCTTC. Amino acid sequence: CASSELSYGYTF. Full variable domain (outside the CDR3, taken from reference TRBV2 and TRBJ1-2): EPEVTQTPSHQVTQMGQEVILRCVPISNHLYFYWYRQILGQKVEFLVSFYNNEISEKSEIFDDQFSVERPDGSNFTLKIRSTKLEDSAMYFCASSELSYGYTFGSGTRLTVV.

The J gene is TRBJ2-1, the V gene TRBV27, with 16 bases lining up with TRBD2. The CDR3 is made up of 16 amino acids. Losses at the gene ends were 5 bases for V and 10 bases for J; bases not matched to a gene: 8. The V gene's germline CDR1 is MNHEY and CDR2 SMNVEV (reference sequence). The CDR3 reads CASSPGTSGRAREQFF. DNA for the CDR3: TGTGCCAGCAGTCCAGGGACTAGCGGGAGGGCCCGGGAGCAGTTCTTC.